This is a list of T cell receptor beta chains from one sample in a study of cytomegalovirus exposure and HLA in healthy donors. Measured with immunoSEQ multiplex PCR; TCRdb has only the in-frame clones, and not every one. Of fewer than 250,000 clones in the sample, roughly 79% were seen once. Sequencing input: PBMCs. These receptors were obtained from a male donor in good health and CMV-seronegative. Each CDR3 is given with its conserved first and last residue. Fields, in order: V gene, clone size, J gene, CDR3 protein. Part of the rows lack a size; the others show once, few, many or a class for expanded clones.

TRBV28	once	TRBJ2-3	CASSGTGRSTDTQYF
TRBV4-3	.	TRBJ1-2	CASSQDTGDRGGYTF
TRBV28	.	TRBJ2-2	CASSPGGTNTGELFF
TRBV15	.	TRBJ1-2	CATSREQGSGYTF
TRBV5-1	.	TRBJ2-7	CASHQGFDEQYF
TRBV21-1	once	TRBJ2-3	CASSTTGWTDTQYF
TRBV5-1	.	TRBJ2-5	CASSLDPGAETQYF
TRBV7-3	.	TRBJ2-7	CASRRDRGSDEQYF
TRBV6-5	once	TRBJ2-7	CASSDDTTYEQYF
TRBV6-5	.	TRBJ2-3	CASSTSAQSDTQYF
TRBV7-3	.	TRBJ2-3	CASSLGHSSTDTQYF
TRBV19	.	TRBJ2-7	CASSIKLSGEQYF
TRBV7-3	.	TRBJ2-3	CASSLNYGVTQYF
TRBV4-3	.	TRBJ2-2	CASSHLRGTTGELFF
TRBV5-6	.	TRBJ1-6	CASSEQGAYNSPLHF
TRBV4-3	.	TRBJ2-7	CASSQEIGSGSLGEQYF
TRBV19	.	TRBJ2-7	CASSIRGQGAKDYEQYF
TRBV19	.	TRBJ1-5	CASSIDEGPFKQPQHF
TRBV28	.	TRBJ2-7	CASSSQDPYEQYF
TRBV30	.	TRBJ1-5	CAWEGGRVQHF
TRBV6-5	.	TRBJ1-4	CASSSDWANNEKLFF
TRBV7-9	.	TRBJ1-5	CASSPSGGGNQPQHF
TRBV7-9	.	TRBJ1-2	CASSLRIYGYTF
TRBV11-2	.	TRBJ1-5	CASSLDSYQPQHF
TRBV27	.	TRBJ1-2	CASSLWGTGGNYGYTF
TRBV7-2	few	TRBJ2-7	CASSFPGQVSYEQYF
TRBV7-9	once	TRBJ2-1	CASSLVGGRYNEQFF
TRBV9	.	TRBJ2-7	CASSVSGLATYEQYF
TRBV7-9	once	TRBJ2-7	CASSPPGLAGPQGPYEQYF
TRBV6-5	.	TRBJ2-1	CASSLGRDEQFF
TRBV29-1	.	TRBJ2-3	CSVERGQGTDTQYF
TRBV27	few	TRBJ2-7	CASRPLDSAYEQYF
TRBV6-1	.	TRBJ1-1	CASSEEGVYTEAFF
TRBV4-2	once	TRBJ1-4	CASSRGGQGARVGNEKLFF
TRBV9	.	TRBJ1-4	CASSPSGTGDEKLFF
TRBV10-2	few	TRBJ2-3	CASSAGDFGTDTQYF
TRBV4-1	.	TRBJ2-7	CASSQVWPARDF
TRBV7-8	.	TRBJ1-1	CASSLFGPTNTEAFF
TRBV7-3	few	TRBJ1-2	CASSLRGPGQGVAYGYTF
TRBV28	.	TRBJ1-1	CASRAAGEGTEAFF
TRBV6-1	.	TRBJ1-5	CASSDGQGGNQPQHF
TRBV28	few	TRBJ2-2	CASSPVASGRAADTGELFF
TRBV19	.	TRBJ2-7	CASSSRTGTYEQYF
TRBV14	.	TRBJ1-2	CASSQDLSGGYGYTF
TRBV2	.	TRBJ1-4	CASIRRQGMTNEKLFF
TRBV2	.	TRBJ2-1	CASSEGRGESNEQFF
TRBV7-2	.	TRBJ2-7	CASSARGGTYEQYF
TRBV5-1	few	TRBJ2-1	CASSPSVSSSYNEQFF
TRBV5-4	.	TRBJ2-7	CASSWDRVVEQYF
TRBV30	.	TRBJ2-2	CAWSVAGNTGELFF
TRBV18	once	TRBJ2-7	CASSPPTGSYEQYF